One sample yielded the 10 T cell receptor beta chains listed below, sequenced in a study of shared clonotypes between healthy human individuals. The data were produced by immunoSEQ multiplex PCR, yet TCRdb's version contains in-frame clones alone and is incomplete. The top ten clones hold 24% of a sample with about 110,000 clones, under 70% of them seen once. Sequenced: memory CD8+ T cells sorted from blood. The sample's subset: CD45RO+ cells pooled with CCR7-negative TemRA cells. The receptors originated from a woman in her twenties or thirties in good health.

CDR3 sequence: CASSQPNGHEQYF. Here the CDR3 DNA reads TGTGCCAGCAGCCAACCGAACGGCCACGAGCAGTACTTC. The rearrangement links TRBV28 to TRBJ2-7; D is unclear. V lost 6 bases and J 5 bases, leaving 14 bases between the germline ends. Germline V gene data show CDR1 as MDHEN and CDR2 as SYDVKM. The CDR3 is 13 amino acids.

CDR3 residues: CAWSVAYEQYF. The CDR3 nucleotides are TGTGCCTGGAGTGTAGCCTACGAGCAGTACTTC. This chain links TRBV30 with TRBJ2-5; D remains unclear. TRBJ2-7 matches the DNA end more closely, so the J call is doubtful. The length of the CDR3 is 11 residues. Germline assignment: CDR1 GTSNPN and CDR2 SVGIG (reference sequence).

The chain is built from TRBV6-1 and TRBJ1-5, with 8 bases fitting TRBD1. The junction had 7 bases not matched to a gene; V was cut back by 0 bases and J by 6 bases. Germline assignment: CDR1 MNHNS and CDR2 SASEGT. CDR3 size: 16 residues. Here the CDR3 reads CASSEAASGGGQPQHF. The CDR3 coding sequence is TGTGCCAGCAGTGAAGCAGCGTCAGGGGGCGGTCAGCCCCAGCATTTT.

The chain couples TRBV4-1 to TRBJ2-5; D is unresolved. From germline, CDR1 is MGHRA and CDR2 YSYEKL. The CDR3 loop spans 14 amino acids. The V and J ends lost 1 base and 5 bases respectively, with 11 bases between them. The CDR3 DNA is TGCGCCAGCAGCCAAGTATACGGATGGGAGACCCAGTACTTC. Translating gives CASSQVYGWETQYF.

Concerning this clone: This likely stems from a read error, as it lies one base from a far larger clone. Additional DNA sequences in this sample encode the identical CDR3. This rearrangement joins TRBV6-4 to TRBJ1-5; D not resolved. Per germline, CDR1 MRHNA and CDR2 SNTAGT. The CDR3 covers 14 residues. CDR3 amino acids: CASSDSTDNQPQHF. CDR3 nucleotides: TGTGCCAGTAGTGACTCGACGGATAATCAGCCCCAGCATTTT.

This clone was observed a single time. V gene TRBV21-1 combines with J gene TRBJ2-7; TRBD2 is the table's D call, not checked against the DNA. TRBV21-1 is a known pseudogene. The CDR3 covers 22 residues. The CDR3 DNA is TGTGCCAGCAGCAAGGAAGCGGGCAGAGGGACTAGCGGGAGGGCGCTCGGGGGCGAGCAGTACTTC. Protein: CASSKEAGRGTSGRALGGEQYF.

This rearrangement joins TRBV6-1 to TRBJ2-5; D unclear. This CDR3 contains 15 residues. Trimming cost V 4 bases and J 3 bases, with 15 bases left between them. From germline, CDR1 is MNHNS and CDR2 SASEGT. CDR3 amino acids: CASSALLGSEETQYF. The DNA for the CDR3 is TGTGCCAGCAGTGCTCTTTTAGGGTCGGAAGAGACCCAGTACTTC.

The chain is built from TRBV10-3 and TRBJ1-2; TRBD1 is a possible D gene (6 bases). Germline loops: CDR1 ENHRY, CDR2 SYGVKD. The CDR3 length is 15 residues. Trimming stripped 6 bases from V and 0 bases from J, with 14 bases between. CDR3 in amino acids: CAIRNTGTSNYGYTF. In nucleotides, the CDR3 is TGTGCCATCAGGAACACCGGGACATCTAACTATGGCTACACCTTC.

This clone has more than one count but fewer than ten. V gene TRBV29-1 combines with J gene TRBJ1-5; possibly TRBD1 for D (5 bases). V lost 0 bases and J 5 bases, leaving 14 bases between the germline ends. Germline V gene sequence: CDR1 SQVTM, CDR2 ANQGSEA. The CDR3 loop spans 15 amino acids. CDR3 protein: CSVEDPGGGDQPQHF. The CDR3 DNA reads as TGCAGCGTTGAAGATCCTGGCGGAGGGGATCAGCCCCAGCATTTT. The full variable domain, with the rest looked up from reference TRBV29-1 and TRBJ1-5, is SAVISQKPSRDICQRGTSLTIQCQVDSQVTMMFWYRQQPGQSLTLIATANQGSEATYESGFVIDKFPISRPNLTFSTLTVSNMSPEDSSIYLCSVEDPGGGDQPQHFGDGTRLSIL.

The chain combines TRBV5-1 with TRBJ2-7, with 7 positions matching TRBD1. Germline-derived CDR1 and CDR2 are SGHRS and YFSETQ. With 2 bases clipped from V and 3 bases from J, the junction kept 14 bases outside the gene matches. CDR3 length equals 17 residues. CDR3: CASSFPYLTGNFYEQYF. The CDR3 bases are TGCGCCAGCAGCTTTCCCTACTTGACAGGGAATTTCTACGAGCAGTACTTC.